These 28 T cell receptor beta chains share one sample of origin, sequenced in a study of shared clonotypes between healthy human individuals. Sequencing used immunoSEQ multiplex PCR; TCRdb keeps in-frame clones, though not all of them. The sample includes under 2,500,000 clones, more than 90% of them seen just once. The specimen sequenced was naive CD4+ T cells sorted from blood. As for subset: CD45RA+ positively selected. All receptors come from a man younger than 35 in good health.

The genes are TRBV30 and TRBJ1-6, with 7 nucleotides matching TRBD1. The V and J ends lost 2 bases and 3 bases, in that order; junction bases with no gene match: 7. The CDR3 contains 16 residues. CDR1 is GTSNPN, CDR2 SVGIG, per germline (reference sequence). The CDR3 reads CAWSRGDSFYNSPLHF. The CDR3 region has the DNA TGTGCCTGGAGTCGCGGGGACAGCTTCTATAATTCACCCCTCCACTTT.

Comments on this clone: The same CDR3 can be traced to other DNA sequences in this sample. The CDR3 here is CASSLSRGETQYF. In DNA, the CDR3 is TGTGCCAGCAGCCTCTCCAGGGGAGAGACCCAGTACTTC. The chain uses TRBV5-4 and TRBJ2-5; maybe TRBD1 (6 bases). Per the germline V gene, CDR1 is SGHNT and CDR2 is YYREEE (reference sequence). The CDR3 loop spans 13 amino acids. V lost 4 bases and J 4 bases, leaving 11 bases between the germline ends.

V gene TRBV6-4 combines with J gene TRBJ2-2; D is uncertain. Trimming stripped 8 bases from V and 0 bases from J, with 16 bases between. The CDR3 covers 16 residues. Germline loops: CDR1 MRHNA, CDR2 SNTAGT. The CDR3 protein is CASPTHGRTNTGELFF. In nucleotides, the CDR3 is TGTGCCAGCCCAACCCATGGTAGAACGAACACCGGGGAGCTGTTTTTT.

V and J are TRBV6-1 and TRBJ2-1; D is ambiguous. The V and J ends lost 8 bases and 8 bases respectively, with 16 bases between them. The CDR3 contains 13 residues. Per germline, CDR1 MNHNS and CDR2 SASEGT. In DNA, the CDR3 is TGTGCCAGCCGGCGAGAGCCCTTCGATGAGCAGTTCTTC. As protein: CASRREPFDEQFF.

The genes are TRBV6-5 and TRBJ1-3; D ambiguous. This CDR3 spans 14 amino acids. The germline gives CDR1 MNHEY, CDR2 SVGAGI. The V and J ends lost 5 bases and 0 bases respectively, with 8 bases between them. CDR3 nucleotides: TGTGCCAGCAGTGGCGGAGTCTCTGGAAACACCATATATTTT. It codes for CASSGGVSGNTIYF.

This rearrangement joins TRBV9 to TRBJ2-3; D unresolved. Germline loops: CDR1 SGDLS, CDR2 YYNGEE. The CDR3 is made up of 15 amino acids. V lost 2 bases, J lost 4 bases, and 14 bases lay in between. The CDR3 nucleotides are TGTGCCAGCAGCGTCATCTCTGTTCCGGCAGATACGCAGTATTTT. This codes for CASSVISVPADTQYF.

A single count supports this clone. This chain uses TRBV30 with TRBJ1-6; no firm D call. This CDR3 region has 17 residues. Trimming left V 3 bases short and J 5 bases short, with 20 bases between. CDR1 and CDR2 from the germline V gene are GTSNPN and SVGIG (reference sequence). Here the CDR3 reads CAWSGLGRSANNSPLHF. CDR3 nucleotide sequence: TGTGCCTGGAGCGGACTCGGACGGAGCGCGAATAATTCACCCCTCCACTTT.

The chain is built from TRBV4-2 and TRBJ2-7; a possible D gene is TRBD1 (6 bases). Germline V gene data show CDR1 as LGHNA and CDR2 as YNFKEQ. V was trimmed by 3 bases and J by 6 bases, leaving 12 bases between them. The CDR3 loop spans 13 amino acids. CDR3 protein: CASSQGASSEQYF. CDR3 DNA sequence: TGTGCCAGCAGCCAGGGGGCGAGCAGCGAGCAGTACTTC.

The chain links TRBV7-2 to TRBJ1-1; D uncertain. This CDR3 is built from 14 residues. Germline CDR1 is SGHTA and CDR2 is FQGNSA. The V gene lost 5 bases and the J gene lost 4 bases, with 14 bases spanning the gap. For the CDR3, the DNA is TGTGCCAGCAGCACCGCTGGGGTCGGCACTGAAGCTTTCTTT. Amino acids: CASSTAGVGTEAFF.

This chain links TRBV6-1 with TRBJ1-1; D remains ambiguous. The V gene's germline CDR1 is MNHNS and CDR2 SASEGT. CDR3 size: 12 residues. V lost 7 bases to trimming and J lost 5 bases, with 11 bases between them. CDR3 coding DNA: TGTGCCAGCAAAGAGGGTGGAACTGAAGCTTTCTTT. Translating gives CASKEGGTEAFF.

V usage is TRBV19 and J usage is TRBJ1-5, with D hard to call. Germline V gene data show CDR1 as LNHDA and CDR2 as SQIVND (reference sequence). The CDR3 is 12 residues long. The V end lost 5 bases, the J end lost 7 bases, and 9 bases lay between the germline ends. CDR3 DNA sequence: TGTGCCAGTAGTGGGCAGGAACAGCCCCAGCATTTT. It codes for CASSGQEQPQHF.

V usage is TRBV4-1 and J usage is TRBJ1-4; tentative D call: TRBD1 (6 bases). V lost 1 base, J lost 8 bases, and 14 bases lay in between. This CDR3 comprises 15 residues. Germline V lookup: CDR1 MGHRA, CDR2 YSYEKL. CDR3 in DNA: TGCGCCAGCAGCCAAGCCCGGGGGCGGGGAGAAAAACTGTTTTTT. Translation: CASSQARGRGEKLFF.

This chain connects TRBV28 to TRBJ1-5; 7 nucleotides match TRBD1. The CDR3 is made up of 15 amino acids. Germline V gene sequence: CDR1 MDHEN, CDR2 SYDVKM. V lost 3 bases, J lost 8 bases, and 10 bases stayed unmatched. In DNA, the CDR3 is TGTGCCAGCAGTTTGTGGAGGGGGCGCGTGAAGCCCCAGCATTTT. Protein sequence: CASSLWRGRVKPQHF.

The rearrangement uses TRBV6-6 and TRBJ1-2, with 8 positions matching TRBD1. The CDR3 is 13 amino acids. Germline V lookup: CDR1 MNHNY, CDR2 SVGAGI (reference sequence). The J segment lost 11 bases and the V segment lost 6 bases, leaving 11 bases of the junction unmatched. The CDR3 sequence: CASSPGQGSGYTF. The CDR3, as DNA: TGTGCCAGCAGCCCAGGACAGGGCTCGGGGTACACCTTC.

V gene TRBV28 combines with J gene TRBJ1-2; 8 positions agree with TRBD1. The J segment lost 7 bases and the V segment lost 5 bases, leaving 9 bases of the junction unmatched. CDR1 and CDR2 (germline): MDHEN, SYDVKM. The CDR3 loop spans 14 amino acids. The CDR3 loop reads CASSPGTGLLGYTF. CDR3 in DNA: TGTGCCAGCAGTCCCGGGACAGGCTTACTTGGCTACACCTTC.

The chain employs TRBV5-1 and TRBJ1-2; D ambiguous. Per the germline V gene, CDR1 is SGHRS and CDR2 is YFSETQ. Trimming took 5 bases from V and 2 from J, leaving 10 bases between them. This CDR3 is 13 amino acids long. The CDR3 reads CASRTQENYGYTF. The DNA for the CDR3 is TGCGCCAGCAGAACCCAGGAAAACTATGGCTACACCTTC.

The CDR3 sequence is CASNRGQLDQPQHF. CDR3 bases: TGTGCCAGCAATAGGGGACAGTTAGATCAGCCCCAGCATTTT. The rearrangement uses TRBV6-5 and TRBJ1-5, with 7 bases lining up with TRBD1. The germline V gene has CDR1 MNHEY and CDR2 SVGAGI. V was pared by 7 bases and J by 5 bases, with 8 bases of the junction left unmatched. This CDR3 has 14 residues.

The chain couples TRBV7-3 to TRBJ1-6; 10 positions match TRBD1. The CDR3 runs 16 residues. Germline V CDR1 and CDR2: SGHTA, FQGTGA. V was clipped by 3 bases and J by 7 bases; unmatched bases: 6. Here the CDR3 reads CASSLTGGLGNSPLHF. In nucleotides, the CDR3 is TGTGCCAGCAGCTTGACAGGGGGCCTCGGAAATTCACCCCTCCACTTT.

This clone was recorded once. In DNA, the CDR3 is TGTGCCAGCAGTCCGTTGGCCCGTTGGGACAGTCCCTACGAGCAGTACTTC. The encoded protein is CASSPLARWDSPYEQYF. The rearrangement joins TRBV2 to TRBJ2-7, with 7 nucleotides matching TRBD1. The germline gives CDR1 SNHLY, CDR2 FYNNEI. The CDR3 length is 17 residues. J was trimmed by 2 bases and V by 5 bases; bases with no gene match: 15.

The chain employs TRBV5-6 and TRBJ1-1; unclear D gene. Germline V CDR1 and CDR2: SGHDT, YYEEEE. V lost 2 bases, J lost 0 bases, and 2 bases lay in between. This CDR3 comprises 12 residues. The CDR3 loop is CASSFMNTEAFF. In nucleotides, the CDR3 is TGTGCCAGCAGCTTCATGAACACTGAAGCTTTCTTT.

The gene calls are TRBV6-1 and TRBJ2-7; D is uncertain. Germline values: CDR1 MNHNS, CDR2 SASEGT. The CDR3 consists of 15 residues. V lost 3 bases, J lost 0 bases, and 12 bases lay in between. This CDR3 is CASSESPKSSYEQYF. The CDR3 nucleotides are TGTGCCAGCAGTGAGTCTCCAAAGAGCTCCTACGAGCAGTACTTC.

As regards this clone: Other nucleotide sequences in the sample specify the same CDR3. The rearrangement joins TRBV7-9 to TRBJ1-2; perhaps TRBD1 as D (5 bases). The length of the CDR3 is 12 residues. Germline V gives CDR1 SEHNR, CDR2 FQNEAQ (reference sequence). V gave up 6 bases and J gave up 2 bases, with 7 bases separating them. Written as DNA, the CDR3 is TGTGCCAGCAGTTCAGGGAACTATGGCTACACCTTC. The encoded protein is CASSSGNYGYTF.

V usage is TRBV5-6 and J usage is TRBJ2-3; D may be TRBD1 (5 bases). The CDR3 length is 13 residues. The germline V gene encodes CDR1 SGHDT and CDR2 YYEEEE. The V and J ends lost 2 bases and 3 bases respectively, with 7 bases between them. CDR3 DNA: TGTGCCAGCAGCTTTCAGGGAACAGATACGCAGTATTTT. Amino acids: CASSFQGTDTQYF.

The chain links TRBV6-6 to TRBJ2-1, with 11 bases identical to TRBD2. J was trimmed by 4 bases and V by 5 bases; bases with no gene match: 4. The CDR3 consists of 15 residues. Germline CDR1 MNHNY, CDR2 SVGAGI (reference sequence). CDR3 in DNA: TGTGCCAGCAGTGGGGGACTAGCGGATTACAATGAGCAGTTCTTC. It specifies CASSGGLADYNEQFF.

This chain uses TRBV5-1 with TRBJ2-5, with 8 bases matching TRBD1. Germline trimming cut 3 bases from V and 4 bases from J; bases unmatched to any gene: 5. The germline V gene has CDR1 SGHRS and CDR2 YFSETQ. The CDR3 sequence is 14 residues long. CDR3: CASSSGQAGETQYF. In DNA form, the CDR3 reads TGCGCCAGCAGCTCGGGACAGGCGGGAGAGACCCAGTACTTC. The full variable domain, with the rest looked up from reference TRBV5-1 and TRBJ2-5, is KAGVTQTPRYLIKTRGQQVTLSCSPISGHRSVSWYQQTPGQGLQFLFEYFSETQRNKGNFPGRFSGRQFSNSRSEMNVSTLELGDSALYLCASSSGQAGETQYFGPGTRLLVL.

A word on this clone: Other DNA variants within this sample encode the same CDR3. This sequence joins TRBV6-6 and TRBJ2-2; TRBD1 might be the D (8 bases). CDR1 and CDR2 (germline): MNHNY, SVGAGI (reference sequence). Trimming left V 6 bases short and J 5 bases short, with 13 bases between. This CDR3 is built from 14 residues. DNA for the CDR3: TGTGCCAGCAGCGGACAGGGAGGGACCGGGGAGCTGTTTTTT. It encodes CASSGQGGTGELFF.

The sample holds one count of this clone. V is TRBV13 and J is TRBJ1-2; D is uncertain. The ends were cut back, 0 bases at V and 2 bases at J, with 13 bases in the middle. Germline V CDR1 and CDR2: PRHDT, FYEKMQ (reference sequence). This CDR3 is built from 16 residues. This CDR3 is CASSLGGGRTNYGYTF. The CDR3 coding sequence is TGTGCCAGCAGCTTAGGGGGTGGTAGAACGAACTATGGCTACACCTTC.

J is TRBJ1-1 and V is TRBV27; D perhaps matches TRBD1 (6 bases). The CDR3 loop spans 12 amino acids. Germline values: CDR1 MNHEY, CDR2 SMNVEV (reference sequence). V was shortened by 8 bases and J by 12 bases, with 19 bases between the two germline ends. CDR3 sequence reads: CASHSVGTPTFF. Written as DNA, the CDR3 is TGTGCCAGCCACTCGGTCGGGACACCGACTTTCTTT.